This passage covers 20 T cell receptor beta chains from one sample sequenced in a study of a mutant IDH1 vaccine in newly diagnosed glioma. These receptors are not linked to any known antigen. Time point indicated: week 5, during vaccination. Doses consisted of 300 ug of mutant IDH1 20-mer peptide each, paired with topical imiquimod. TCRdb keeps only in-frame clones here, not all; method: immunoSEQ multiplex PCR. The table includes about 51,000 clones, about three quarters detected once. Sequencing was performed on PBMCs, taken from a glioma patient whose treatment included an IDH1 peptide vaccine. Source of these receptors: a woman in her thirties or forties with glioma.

The CDR3 DNA reads as TGTGCCAGTAGCTTCAACTGGGGGGAAAGGGACTATGGCTACACCTTC. The encoded protein is CASSFNWGERDYGYTF. V gene TRBV19 combines with J gene TRBJ1-2; D perhaps matches TRBD1 (5 bases). This CDR3 contains 16 residues. The ends were cut back, 6 bases at V and 3 bases at J, with 20 bases in the middle. In germline, CDR1 is LNHDA, CDR2 SQIVND (reference sequence).

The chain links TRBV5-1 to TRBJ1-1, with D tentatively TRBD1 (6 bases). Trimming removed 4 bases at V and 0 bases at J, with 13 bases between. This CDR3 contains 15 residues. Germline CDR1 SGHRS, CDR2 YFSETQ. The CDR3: CASSPRRGMNTEAFF. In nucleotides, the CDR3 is TGCGCCAGCAGCCCCCGCAGGGGAATGAACACTGAAGCTTTCTTT.

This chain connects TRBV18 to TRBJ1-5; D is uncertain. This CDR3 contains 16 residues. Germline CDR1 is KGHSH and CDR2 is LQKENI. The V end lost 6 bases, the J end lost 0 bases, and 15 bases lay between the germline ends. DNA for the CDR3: TGTGCCAGCTCCTACCAAGGAGTGGGTAGCAATCAGCCCCAGCATTTT. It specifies CASSYQGVGSNQPQHF.

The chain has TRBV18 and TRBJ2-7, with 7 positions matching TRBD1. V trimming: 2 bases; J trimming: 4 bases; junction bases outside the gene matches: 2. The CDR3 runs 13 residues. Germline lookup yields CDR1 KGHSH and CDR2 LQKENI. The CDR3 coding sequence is TGTGCCAGCTCACCAAAACAGGGGTACGAGCAGTACTTC. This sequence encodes CASSPKQGYEQYF.

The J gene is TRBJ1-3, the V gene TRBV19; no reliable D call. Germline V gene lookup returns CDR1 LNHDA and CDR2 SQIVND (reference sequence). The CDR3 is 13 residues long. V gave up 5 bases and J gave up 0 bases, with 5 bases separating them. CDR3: CASSEYSGNTIYF. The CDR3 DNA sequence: TGTGCCAGTAGTGAATACTCTGGAAACACCATATATTTT.

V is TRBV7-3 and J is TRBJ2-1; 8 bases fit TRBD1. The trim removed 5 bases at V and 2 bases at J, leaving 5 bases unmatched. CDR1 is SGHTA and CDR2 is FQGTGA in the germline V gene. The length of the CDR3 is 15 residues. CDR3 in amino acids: CASSQAGGAYNEQFF. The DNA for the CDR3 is TGTGCCAGCAGCCAGGCAGGGGGCGCCTACAATGAGCAGTTCTTC. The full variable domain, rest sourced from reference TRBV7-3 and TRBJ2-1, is GAGVSQTPSNKVTEKGKYVELRCDPISGHTALYWYRQSLGQGPEFLIYFQGTGAADDSGLPNDRFFAVRPEGSVSTLKIQRTERGDSAVYLCASSQAGGAYNEQFFGPGTRLTVL.

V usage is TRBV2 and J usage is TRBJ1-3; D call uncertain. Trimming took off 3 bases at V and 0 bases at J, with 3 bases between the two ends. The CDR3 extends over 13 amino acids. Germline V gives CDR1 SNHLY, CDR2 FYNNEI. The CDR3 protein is CASSDDSGNTIYF. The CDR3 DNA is TGTGCCAGCAGTGATGACTCTGGAAACACCATATATTTT.

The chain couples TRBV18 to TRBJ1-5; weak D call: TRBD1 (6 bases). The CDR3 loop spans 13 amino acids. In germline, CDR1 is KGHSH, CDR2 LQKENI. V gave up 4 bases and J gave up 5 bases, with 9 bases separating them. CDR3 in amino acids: CASSQDRDQPQHF. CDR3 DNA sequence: TGTGCCAGCTCACAGGACAGAGATCAGCCCCAGCATTTT.

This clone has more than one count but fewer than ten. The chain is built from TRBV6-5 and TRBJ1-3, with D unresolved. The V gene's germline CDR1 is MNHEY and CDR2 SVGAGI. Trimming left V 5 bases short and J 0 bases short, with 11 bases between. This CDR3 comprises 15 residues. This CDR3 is CASSRFRGSGNTIYF. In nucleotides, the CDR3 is TGTGCCAGCAGTCGTTTCAGAGGCTCTGGAAACACCATATATTTT.

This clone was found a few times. This CDR3 is CAWSARVFNTEAFF. The CDR3 DNA sequence: TGTGCCTGGAGTGCCCGGGTGTTCAACACTGAAGCTTTCTTT. The rearrangement joins TRBV30 to TRBJ1-1; D not resolved. This CDR3 has 14 residues. V was cut by 1 base and J by 2 bases, with 11 bases left in between. Germline V gene data show CDR1 as GTSNPN and CDR2 as SVGIG (reference sequence).

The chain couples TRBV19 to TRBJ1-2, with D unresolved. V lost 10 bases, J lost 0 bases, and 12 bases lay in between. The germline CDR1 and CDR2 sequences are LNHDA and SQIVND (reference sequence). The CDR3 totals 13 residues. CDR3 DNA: TGTGCCACCATCGACCGCTCTAACTATGGCTACACCTTC. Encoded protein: CATIDRSNYGYTF.

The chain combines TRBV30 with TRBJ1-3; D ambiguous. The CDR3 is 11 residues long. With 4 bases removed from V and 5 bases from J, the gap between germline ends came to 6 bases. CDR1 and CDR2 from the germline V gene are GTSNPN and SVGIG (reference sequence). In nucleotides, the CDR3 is TGTGCCTGGACAAAGAGAAACACCATATATTTT. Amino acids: CAWTKRNTIYF.

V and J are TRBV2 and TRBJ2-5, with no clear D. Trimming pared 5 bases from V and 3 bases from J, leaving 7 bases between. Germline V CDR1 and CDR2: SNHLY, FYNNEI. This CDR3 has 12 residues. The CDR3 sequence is CASSKTEETQYF. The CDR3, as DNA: TGTGCCAGCAGTAAGACCGAAGAGACCCAGTACTTC.

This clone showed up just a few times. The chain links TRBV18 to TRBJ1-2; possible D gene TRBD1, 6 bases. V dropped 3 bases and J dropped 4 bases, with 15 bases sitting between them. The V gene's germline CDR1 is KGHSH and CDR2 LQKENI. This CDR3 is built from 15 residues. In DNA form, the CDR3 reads TGTGCCAGCTCACCCCCGCCAGGGGTAAGCTATGGCTACACCTTC. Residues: CASSPPPGVSYGYTF.

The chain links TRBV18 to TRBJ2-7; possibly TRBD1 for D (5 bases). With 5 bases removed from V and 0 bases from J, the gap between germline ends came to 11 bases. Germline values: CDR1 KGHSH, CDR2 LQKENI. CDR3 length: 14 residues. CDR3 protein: CASSSGISSYEQYF. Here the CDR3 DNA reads TGTGCCAGCTCATCAGGGATAAGCTCCTACGAGCAGTACTTC.

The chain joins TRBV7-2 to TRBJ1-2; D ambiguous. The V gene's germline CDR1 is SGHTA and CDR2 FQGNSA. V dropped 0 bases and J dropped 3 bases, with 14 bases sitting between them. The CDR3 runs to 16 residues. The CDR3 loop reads CASSLAAQASYYGYTF. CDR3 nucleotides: TGTGCCAGCAGCTTAGCAGCCCAGGCCTCTTACTATGGCTACACCTTC.

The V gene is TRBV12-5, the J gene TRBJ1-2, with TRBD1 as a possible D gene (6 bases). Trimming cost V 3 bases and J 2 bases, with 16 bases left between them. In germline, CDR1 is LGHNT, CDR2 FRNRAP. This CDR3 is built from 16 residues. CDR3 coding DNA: TGTGCTAGTGGTTTCCACCCAAGGGGGATCAACTATGGCTACACCTTC. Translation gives CASGFHPRGINYGYTF. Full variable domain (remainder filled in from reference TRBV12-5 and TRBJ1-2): DARVTQTPRHKVTEMGQEVTMRCQPILGHNTVFWYRQTMMQGLELLAYFRNRAPLDDSGMPKDRFSAEMPDATLATLKIQPSEPRDSAVYFCASGFHPRGINYGYTFGSGTRLTVV.

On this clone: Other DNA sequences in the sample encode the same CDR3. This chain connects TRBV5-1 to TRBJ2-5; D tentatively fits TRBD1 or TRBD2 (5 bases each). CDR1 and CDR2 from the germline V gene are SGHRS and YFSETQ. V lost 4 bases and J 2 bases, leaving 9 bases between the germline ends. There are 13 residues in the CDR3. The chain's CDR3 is CASSEGPQETQYF. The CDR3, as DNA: TGCGCCAGCAGCGAGGGACCGCAAGAGACCCAGTACTTC.

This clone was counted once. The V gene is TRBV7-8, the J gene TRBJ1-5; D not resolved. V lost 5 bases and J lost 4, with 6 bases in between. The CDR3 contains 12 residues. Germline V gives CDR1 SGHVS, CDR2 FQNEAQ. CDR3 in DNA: TGTGCCAGCAGCCTGCCTAATCAGCCCCAGCATTTT. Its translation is CASSLPNQPQHF.

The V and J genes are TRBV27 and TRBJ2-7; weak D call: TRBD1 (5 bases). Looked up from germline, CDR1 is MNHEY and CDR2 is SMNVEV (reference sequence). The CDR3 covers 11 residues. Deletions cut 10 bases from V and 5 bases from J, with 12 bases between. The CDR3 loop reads CATTQGHEQYF. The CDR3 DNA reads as TGTGCCACCACCCAGGGCCACGAGCAGTACTTC.